Sequencing of this T cell receptor beta chain was carried out in a study of human T cells and chemical hapten exposure. Study-level information: Patients, predominantly female, presented with alopecia areata, totalis or universalis. Study-wide findings and caveats: PT1 expanded TCR numbers rose with patch test score.

Time point indicated: patch test 1, 2 weeks after DPC sensitization. The treatment is: therapeutic diphenylcyclopropenone sensitization with weekly scalp DPC. TCRdb reprocessed the RACE reads via MiXCR and lists one record per CDR3 protein. The sample lists some 120,000 distinct CDR3 sequences, over 10% occurring once. From germline, CDR1 is MGHRA and CDR2 YSYEKL. V was cut by 1 base and J by 7 bases, with 7 bases left in between. The CDR3 has 13 residues. A few counts support this clonotype. Its antigen is undetermined. The receptor was derived from a woman aged 45-60 years with alopecia areata. Some clones in this sample may be carry-over from other donors' samples. The input for sequencing was whole blood, taken in connection with sensitization to the hapten diphenylcyclopropenone (DPC). The chain recombines TRBV4-1 with TRBJ1-4; D gene unclear. CDR3: CASSQVLVEKLFF. CDR3 DNA: TGCGCCAGCAGCCAAGTTCTGGTTGAAAAACTGTTTTTT.